The 9 T cell receptor beta chains given below trace back to one sample, sequenced in a study of T-cell memory formation after mild COVID-19. Each CDR3 protein gets one entry after TCRdb re-called the 5' RACE reads with MiXCR. The table has 350,000 to 400,000 distinct CDR3 sequences, roughly 21% seen once. The sequenced sample consisted of PBMCs or a T cell subset sorted from them (not recorded which). These receptors originate from an adult woman who had mild COVID-19 (a few samples of this study predate the infection). Cell type and time point are not known.

This clonotype was recorded a few times. This CDR3 reads CASSEDGGYGNTIYF. Here the CDR3 DNA reads TGTGCCAGCAGTGAAGATGGGGGGTACGGAAACACCATATATTTT. The chain uses TRBV6-1 and TRBJ1-3; tentatively, D is TRBD1 (5 bases). CDR1 MNHNS and CDR2 SASEGT come from the germline V gene. The V gene lost 1 base and the J gene lost 4 bases, with 11 bases spanning the gap. CDR3 length: 15 residues.

The V call is TRBV5-1, the J call TRBJ2-3; TRBD2 aligns across 7 bases. The length of the CDR3 is 14 residues. Germline V gives CDR1 SGHRS, CDR2 YFSETQ. The V gene end was trimmed by 4 bases and the J gene end by 4 bases; junction bases not matched to a gene: 6. The DNA for the CDR3 is TGCGCCAGCAGCCCGAGGACTAGTGCAGATACGCAGTATTTT. Its protein product is CASSPRTSADTQYF.

The J gene is TRBJ2-7, the V gene TRBV6-2 or TRBV6-3; TRBD2 might be the D (5 bases). Germline V lookup: CDR1 MNHEY, CDR2 SVGEGT. Trimming shortened V by 2 bases and J by 6 bases, and 11 bases separated the two germline ends. The CDR3 has 13 residues. DNA for the CDR3: TGTGCCAGCAGTTACCCCGGAGGTTCCGAGCAGTACTTC. Translating it yields CASSYPGGSEQYF.

This clonotype was seen more than once but under ten times. The chain joins TRBV12-3 or TRBV12-4 to TRBJ2-1, with 8 bases fitting TRBD2. The CDR3 extends over 15 amino acids. J gave up 5 bases and V 6 bases, and 9 bases lay outside the gene matches. This chain's CDR3 is CASSPTSGADNEQFF. Here the CDR3 DNA reads TGTGCCAGCAGCCCCACTAGCGGAGCCGACAATGAGCAGTTCTTC.

This clonotype came up a few times. The chain couples TRBV5-6 to TRBJ2-7; 9 positions match TRBD2. With V trimmed by 4 bases and J by 2 bases, 4 bases remained unmatched. The germline V gene has CDR1 SGHDT and CDR2 YYEEEE. This CDR3 contains 14 residues. Here the CDR3 reads CASSRLAVTYEQYF. CDR3 bases: TGTGCCAGCAGCAGACTAGCGGTGACCTACGAGCAGTACTTC.

This rearrangement joins TRBV6-6 to TRBJ1-1; possible D gene TRBD1, 6 bases. CDR3 length: 15 amino acids. CDR1 and CDR2 (germline): MNHNY, SVGAGI (reference sequence). Trimming cost V 6 bases and J 3 bases, with 17 bases left between them. CDR3 coding DNA: TGTGCCAGCAGACCCCGACAGGTTTGGGACACTGAAGCTTTCTTT. Its translation is CASRPRQVWDTEAFF.

This clonotype was seen more than once but under ten times. The gene calls are TRBV27 and TRBJ1-1, with D possibly matching TRBD1 (6 bases). Germline V gives CDR1 MNHEY, CDR2 SMNVEV (reference sequence). CDR3 length: 14 residues. The V end was cut by 4 bases, the J end by 0 bases, with 9 bases between. In nucleotides, the CDR3 is TGTGCCAGCAGTTCTACAGGGTTGAACACTGAAGCTTTCTTT. As protein: CASSSTGLNTEAFF.

V usage is TRBV20-1 and J usage is TRBJ2-3; D unclear. This CDR3 has 12 residues. Germline V gene lookup returns CDR1 DFQATT and CDR2 SNEGSKA (reference sequence). The germline V and J ends were trimmed by 0 bases and 4 bases, with 5 bases remaining between them. The CDR3 loop reads CSARDTPDTQYF. DNA of the CDR3: TGCAGTGCTAGAGATACGCCAGATACGCAGTATTTT.

J is TRBJ2-7 and V is TRBV7-2, with a possible D match to TRBD2 (5 bases). The length of the CDR3 is 15 residues. Germline V CDR1 and CDR2: SGHTA, FQGNSA. V lost 1 base and J lost 7, with 17 bases in between. This CDR3 reads CASSLGGAAQPEQYF. The CDR3 region has the DNA TGTGCCAGCAGCTTAGGGGGAGCCGCCCAACCGGAGCAGTACTTC. Supplemented by reference TRBV7-2 and TRBJ2-7, the full variable domain reads GAGVSQSPSNKVTEKGKDVELRCDPISGHTALYWYRQSLGQGLEFLIYFQGNSAPDKSGLPSDRFSAERTGGSVSTLTIQRTQQEDSAVYLCASSLGGAAQPEQYFGPGTRLTVT.